This entry describes one TCR beta chain. The antigen is not known. Everyone who donated was a healthy Caucasian. This entry belongs to a study of identical twins. Notes on the study in general: Invariant populations such as MAIT and iNKT cells could partly muddle zero-insertion analyses.

Each cDNA held unique molecular identifiers, and template switching gave it a universal primer site. Via MiXCR, TCRdb re-called the 5' RACE reads, giving one row per CDR3 protein. The table shows 600,000 to 700,000 distinct CDR3 sequences, with over 20% occurring only once. Deletions cut 6 bases from V and 2 bases from J, with 16 bases between. The CDR3 spans 15 residues. Germline assignment: CDR1 SGHAT and CDR2 FQNNGV. Separately, the same data were catalogued under a study of T cells expressing NK-cell markers. That source adds: Investigators obtained TCR beta repertoires from sorted CD3+CD56+NKG2C+, CD3+CD56+NKG2C- and CD3+CD56-NKG2C+ T cells.

The sample consisted of PBMCs. The chain combines TRBV11-2 with TRBJ2-5; TRBD2 is a possible D gene (5 bases). The sequence derives from a woman under 30 in good health. The CDR3 nucleotides are TGTGCCAGCAGGGCGGACTGGAGAGGACAAGAGACCCAGTACTTC. Translated: CASRADWRGQETQYF.